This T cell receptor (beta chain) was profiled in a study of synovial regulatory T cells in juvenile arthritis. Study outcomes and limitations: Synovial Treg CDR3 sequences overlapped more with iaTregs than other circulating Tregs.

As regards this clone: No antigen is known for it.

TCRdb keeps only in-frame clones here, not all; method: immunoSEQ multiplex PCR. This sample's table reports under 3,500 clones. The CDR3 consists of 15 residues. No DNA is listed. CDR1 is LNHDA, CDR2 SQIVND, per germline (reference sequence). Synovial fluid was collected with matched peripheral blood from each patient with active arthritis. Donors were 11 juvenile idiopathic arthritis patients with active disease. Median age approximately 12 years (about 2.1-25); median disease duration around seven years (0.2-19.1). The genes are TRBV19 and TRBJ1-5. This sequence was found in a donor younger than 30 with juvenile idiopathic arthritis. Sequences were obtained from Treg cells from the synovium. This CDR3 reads CASSSPSGGSQPQHF.